This TCR beta chain was recovered during a study of blood T cell repertoires in COVID-19. The method was immunoSEQ multiplex PCR; TCRdb's version includes in-frame clones alone and lacks a portion of them. The data hold 95,000 to 150,000 clones, with about four fifths observed a single time. The germline gives CDR1 LNHDA, CDR2 SQIVND (reference sequence). The CDR3 sequence is 15 residues long. V lost 3 bases to trimming and J lost 0 bases, with 9 bases between them. To note about this clone: Other DNA sequences in this specimen translate into the identical CDR3.

The sample comprised peripheral blood. The chain employs TRBV19 and TRBJ1-5; D gene unclear. This TCR came from a man between 60 and 75 years old with acute or convalescent COVID-19. The chain's CDR3 is CASSIFRNSNQPQHF. CDR3 nucleotides: TGTGCCAGTAGTATCTTCAGGAATAGCAATCAGCCCCAGCATTTT.